Following are 32 T cell receptor beta chains from one sample sequenced in a study of cytomegalovirus exposure and HLA in healthy donors. The data were produced by immunoSEQ multiplex PCR, yet TCRdb's version contains in-frame clones alone and is incomplete. The table records 130,000 to 150,000 clones, roughly 88% of them present only once. Input material: PBMCs. The receptors here all came from a woman under 30 in good health and CMV-seropositive.

J is TRBJ1-5 and V is TRBV4-3; D is unclear. Germline CDR1 LGHNA, CDR2 YSLEER. Trimming took 1 base from V and 9 from J, leaving 10 bases between them. This CDR3 region has 13 residues. CDR3 DNA sequence: TGCGCCAGCAGCCAAGGACACCGGGGGCCCCAGCATTTT. Translating it yields CASSQGHRGPQHF.

This chain joins TRBV9 and TRBJ2-3, with D unresolved. V lost 4 bases and J lost 4, with 13 bases in between. This CDR3 has 14 amino acids. Germline V gene sequence: CDR1 SGDLS, CDR2 YYNGEE. The CDR3 protein is CASSPVGRSDTQYF. The CDR3 DNA follows: TGTGCCAGCAGCCCGGTGGGCCGATCAGATACGCAGTATTTT.

The chain recombines TRBV4-3 with TRBJ1-3, with D possibly matching TRBD1 (5 bases). This CDR3 is built from 15 residues. Per the germline V gene, CDR1 is LGHNA and CDR2 is YSLEER. Trimming left V 4 bases short and J 4 bases short, with 14 bases between. CDR3 sequence (DNA): TGCGCCAGCAGCCCCGGGGGGGATAACGGAAACACCATATATTTT. This translates into CASSPGGDNGNTIYF.

This chain joins TRBV30 and TRBJ1-2; TRBD1 matches at 9 bases. Per germline, CDR1 GTSNPN and CDR2 SVGIG (reference sequence). J gave up 6 bases and V 8 bases, and 10 bases lay outside the gene matches. This CDR3 has 13 residues. CDR3 residues: CAGGRDRVNGYTF. In DNA, the CDR3 is TGTGCCGGAGGCCGGGACAGGGTGAATGGCTACACCTTC.

Regarding this clone: The junction shows a germline mismatch at one end, possibly a read error. This chain joins TRBV7-7 and TRBJ2-2; D perhaps matches TRBD1 (6 bases). The CDR3 loop spans 14 amino acids. Germline values: CDR1 SSHAT, CDR2 FNYEAQ (reference sequence). CDR3 in amino acids: CASSSKTGTGELFF. The CDR3 region has the DNA TGTGCTAGCAGCTCCAAAACAGGGACCGGGGAGCTGTTTTTT.

The CDR3 is CASSIARQGFEAFF. In nucleotides, the CDR3 is TGTGCCAGTAGTATAGCCCGGCAGGGGTTTGAAGCTTTCTTT. The rearrangement uses TRBV19 and TRBJ1-1, with a possible D match to TRBD1 (6 bases). CDR1 and CDR2 from the germline V gene are LNHDA and SQIVND (reference sequence). V lost 1 base and J lost 7, with 13 bases in between. This CDR3 is 14 amino acids long.

This chain connects TRBV5-4 to TRBJ1-2, with D perhaps TRBD1 (6 bases). Germline V CDR1 and CDR2: SGHNT, YYREEE (reference sequence). This CDR3 has 15 residues. V lost 0 bases, J lost 2 bases, and 11 bases lay in between. CDR3: CASSLDRGTNYGYTF. CDR3 DNA: TGTGCCAGCAGCTTGGATAGAGGGACAAACTATGGCTACACCTTC.

The J gene is TRBJ1-5, the V gene TRBV11-2; 8 bases are a match to TRBD1. Losses at the gene ends were 1 base for V and 3 bases for J; bases not matched to a gene: 5. CDR3 size: 16 residues. Germline CDR1 SGHAT, CDR2 FQNNGV. CDR3 nucleotides: TGTGCCAGCAGCTTAGTGTCAGGGGGCCCCAATCAGCCCCAGCATTTT. As protein: CASSLVSGGPNQPQHF.

The chain is built from TRBV5-5 and TRBJ2-1; 7 nucleotides line up with TRBD1. Germline trimming cut 3 bases from V and 6 bases from J; bases unmatched to any gene: 9. This CDR3 region has 15 residues. In germline, CDR1 is SGHKS, CDR2 YYEKEE (reference sequence). DNA for the CDR3: TGTGCCAGCAGCTCCCGACAGGGTTGGGGCAATGAGCAGTTCTTC. This gives the protein CASSSRQGWGNEQFF. The variable domain in full, with the rest retrieved from reference TRBV5-5 and TRBJ2-1, is DAGVTQSPTHLIKTRGQQVTLRCSPISGHKSVSWYQQVLGQGPQFIFQYYEKEERGRGNFPDRFSARQFPNYSSELNVNALLLGDSALYLCASSSRQGWGNEQFFGPGTRLTVL.

The rearrangement uses TRBV7-9 and TRBJ1-4, with 11 bases identical to TRBD1. Germline CDR1 is SEHNR and CDR2 is FQNEAQ (reference sequence). V lost 5 bases, J lost 11 bases, and 10 bases stayed unmatched. The CDR3 is 15 amino acids. The CDR3 DNA reads TGTGCCAGCAGCACGGACAGGGGGCTAACAGAGAAACTGTTTTTT. This gives the protein CASSTDRGLTEKLFF.

The chain links TRBV5-4 to TRBJ1-6, with D perhaps matching TRBD1 (6 bases). Trimming took 4 bases from V and 8 from J, leaving 13 bases between them. CDR3 length: 14 amino acids. Germline V CDR1 and CDR2: SGHNT, YYREEE (reference sequence). CDR3 DNA: TGTGCCAGCAGCCTCGACAGGTCCCATTCACCCCTCCACTTT. The encoded protein is CASSLDRSHSPLHF.

The V and J genes are TRBV7-9 and TRBJ2-7; TRBD1 aligns across 8 bases. The J segment lost 6 bases and the V segment lost 5 bases, leaving 15 bases of the junction unmatched. The CDR3 length is 16 residues. Germline V gene lookup returns CDR1 SEHNR and CDR2 FQNEAQ (reference sequence). The CDR3 reads CASSPGRAGGPGEQYF. CDR3 nucleotide sequence: TGTGCCAGCAGCCCAGGTAGGGCAGGGGGCCCCGGCGAGCAGTACTTC.

The J gene is TRBJ2-5, the V gene TRBV5-1; 10 nucleotides line up with TRBD2. The CDR3 has 14 residues. V lost 4 bases and J lost 5; bases outside the gene matches: 5. Germline CDR1 reads SGHRS; CDR2 reads YFSETQ. In DNA, the CDR3 is TGCGCCAGCAGCGGGGGACTAGCGACGGAGACCCAGTACTTC. It encodes CASSGGLATETQYF.

J is TRBJ2-1 and V is TRBV6-1, with D perhaps matching TRBD1 (5 bases). This CDR3 spans 13 amino acids. Germline assignment: CDR1 MNHNS and CDR2 SASEGT. Trimming pared 3 bases from V and 4 bases from J, leaving 7 bases between. The CDR3 protein is CASSDRQYNEQFF. CDR3 nucleotide sequence: TGTGCCAGCAGTGATAGACAGTACAATGAGCAGTTCTTC.

The genes are TRBV15 and TRBJ1-2, with 9 bases lining up with TRBD1. The ends lost 5 bases at V and 8 bases at J; junction bases unmatched: 9. The length of the CDR3 is 14 residues. The germline CDR1 and CDR2 sequences are LNHNV and YYDKDF (reference sequence). CDR3 amino acids: CATSPGQGIRGYTF. The CDR3 bases are TGTGCCACCAGCCCGGGACAGGGTATCCGCGGCTACACCTTC.

V usage is TRBV5-4 and J usage is TRBJ1-1; 8 bases are shared with TRBD1. V lost 4 bases and J lost 0; bases outside the gene matches: 11. The CDR3 spans 17 residues. Per germline, CDR1 SGHNT and CDR2 YYREEE (reference sequence). Here the CDR3 reads CASSPIPGGLMNTEAFF. In DNA, the CDR3 is TGTGCCAGCAGCCCCATCCCAGGGGGCCTAATGAACACTGAAGCTTTCTTT.

The J gene is TRBJ2-7, the V gene TRBV5-1, with 13 bases that match TRBD2. CDR3 length equals 14 residues. Trimming cost V 3 bases and J 7 bases; bases outside gene matches: 4. Germline-derived CDR1 and CDR2 are SGHRS and YFSETQ. This CDR3 reads CASSWGLAGREQYF. CDR3 DNA sequence: TGCGCCAGCAGCTGGGGACTAGCGGGAAGGGAGCAGTACTTC.

CDR3 loop: CASSYLPGPGGTEAFF. The CDR3 nucleotides read TGTGCCAGCAGTTACCTCCCGGGGCCAGGGGGCACTGAAGCTTTCTTT. The genes are TRBV27 and TRBJ1-1; 7 bases agree with TRBD1. The CDR3 is made up of 16 amino acids. The germline gives CDR1 MNHEY, CDR2 SMNVEV (reference sequence). The junction had 12 bases not matched to a gene; V was cut back by 4 bases and J by 4 bases.

The rearrangement uses TRBV29-1 and TRBJ2-3; no clear D. V dropped 6 bases and J dropped 4 bases, with 8 bases sitting between them. The CDR3 has 11 residues. Germline-derived CDR1 and CDR2 are SQVTM and ANQGSEA. Written as DNA, the CDR3 is TGCAGCGTCACTCGGGCAGATACGCAGTATTTT. It encodes CSVTRADTQYF.

V and J are TRBV14 and TRBJ2-5, with D possibly TRBD1 on 6 matching bases. Germline-derived CDR1 and CDR2 are SGHDN and FVKESK. Trimming shortened V by 3 bases and J by 1 base, and 12 bases separated the two germline ends. This CDR3 region has 15 residues. The CDR3 reads CASSQDGTFQETQYF. CDR3 in DNA: TGTGCCAGCAGCCAGGATGGGACATTCCAAGAGACCCAGTACTTC.

This clone has just a few counts. This chain uses TRBV28 with TRBJ1-1, with unresolved D. Germline V gene sequence: CDR1 MDHEN, CDR2 SYDVKM. Trimming left V 7 bases short and J 3 bases short, with 9 bases between. The CDR3 runs to 12 residues. The CDR3: CASTDADTEAFF. CDR3 in DNA: TGTGCCAGCACCGATGCGGACACTGAAGCTTTCTTT. The entire variable domain, with the rest obtained from reference TRBV28 and TRBJ1-1, is as follows: DVKVTQSSRYLVKRTGEKVFLECVQDMDHENMFWYRQDPGLGLRLIYFSYDVKMKEKGDIPEGYSVSREKKERFSLILESASTNQTSMYLCASTDADTEAFFGQGTRLTVV.

As concerns this clone: Within the sample, other DNA sequences also encode this same CDR3. The V gene is TRBV9, the J gene TRBJ2-1; TRBD2 agrees at 11 bases. Germline CDR1 is SGDLS and CDR2 is YYNGEE. Trimming took 5 bases from V and 4 from J; bases not matched to a gene: 5. The CDR3 covers 15 residues. CDR3 in amino acids: CASSVTSGSYNEQFF. Here the CDR3 DNA reads TGTGCCAGCAGTGTTACTAGCGGGAGTTACAATGAGCAGTTCTTC.

This chain uses TRBV7-2 with TRBJ1-4; D may be TRBD1 (5 bases). V was pared by 1 base and J by 8 bases, with 14 bases between. This CDR3 is 15 amino acids long. Germline CDR1 and CDR2: SGHTA and FQGNSA. In nucleotides, the CDR3 is TGTGCCAGCAGCTTAGTCCCAGTGCGGGGCGAAAAACTGTTTTTT. This translates into CASSLVPVRGEKLFF.

The J gene is TRBJ1-2, the V gene TRBV15, with TRBD1 as a possible D gene (6 bases). The length of the CDR3 is 14 residues. Germline V gene data show CDR1 as LNHNV and CDR2 as YYDKDF (reference sequence). V lost 3 bases to trimming and J lost 8 bases, with 16 bases between them. DNA of the CDR3: TGTGCCACCAGCAGGGACGGACAGTTCTACGGCTACACCTTC. It yields the protein CATSRDGQFYGYTF.

The chain joins TRBV28 to TRBJ2-4; 11 bases align to TRBD2. This CDR3 region has 19 residues. The V gene end was trimmed by 5 bases and the J gene end by 0 bases; junction bases not matched to a gene: 12. Germline CDR1 reads MDHEN; CDR2 reads SYDVKM. CDR3 sequence: CASSDPTSGARQAKNIQYF. The CDR3 nucleotides read TGTGCCAGCAGTGACCCGACTAGCGGGGCCCGTCAAGCCAAAAACATTCAGTACTTC.

The chain joins TRBV6-5 to TRBJ1-6, with 7 bases identical to TRBD1. The trim removed 0 bases at V and 7 bases at J, leaving 3 bases unmatched. Germline loops: CDR1 MNHEY, CDR2 SVGAGI. This CDR3 contains 15 residues. The CDR3 region has the DNA TGTGCCAGCAGTTACTCTACAGGGGCAAATTCACCCCTCCACTTT. Protein product: CASSYSTGANSPLHF.

This chain connects TRBV18 to TRBJ2-7; D might be TRBD2 (5 bases). The CDR3 consists of 16 residues. V gave up 3 bases and J gave up 0 bases, with 15 bases separating them. CDR1 and CDR2 (germline): KGHSH, LQKENI. The CDR3 sequence: CASSPFAATSSYEQYF. CDR3 coding DNA: TGTGCCAGCTCACCGTTTGCGGCTACTAGCTCCTACGAGCAGTACTTC.

The chain couples TRBV9 to TRBJ2-7; 11 bases fit TRBD1. The V segment lost 4 bases and the J segment 2 bases; nucleotides outside the gene matches: 5. CDR1 is SGDLS, CDR2 YYNGEE, per germline. The CDR3 totals 15 residues. The DNA of the CDR3 is TGTGCCAGCAGCCCACGGGACAGGGGGACCTACGAGCAGTACTTC. Translation gives CASSPRDRGTYEQYF.

The rearrangement joins TRBV19 to TRBJ1-6, with D perhaps TRBD1 (5 bases). The CDR3 covers 15 residues. The V end was cut by 1 base, the J end by 3 bases, with 7 bases between. CDR1 LNHDA and CDR2 SQIVND come from the germline V gene (reference sequence). The CDR3 nucleotides read TGTGCCAGTAGTATAGCAGGGATCTATAATTCACCCCTCCACTTT. This gives the protein CASSIAGIYNSPLHF.

This chain links TRBV7-3 with TRBJ2-3, with TRBD2 identical over 9 bases. After removal of 1 base from V and 5 bases from J, the junction contained 7 bases not matched to a gene. Germline V gene data show CDR1 as SGHTA and CDR2 as FQGTGA. This CDR3 contains 16 residues. The CDR3 protein is CASSLIGGRAIDTQYF. CDR3 DNA: TGTGCCAGCAGCTTAATTGGCGGGAGGGCCATAGATACGCAGTATTTT.

V and J are TRBV27 and TRBJ2-1; the D is unclear. The V gene's germline CDR1 is MNHEY and CDR2 SMNVEV (reference sequence). The CDR3 runs 15 residues. Trimming took off 5 bases at V and 5 bases at J, with 16 bases between the two ends. The CDR3 bases are TGTGCCAGCAGTCCCACAGCCATGCCTAACAATGAGCAGTTCTTC. Translation gives CASSPTAMPNNEQFF.

This rearrangement joins TRBV4-1 to TRBJ1-5; weak D call: TRBD1 (5 bases). The V and J ends lost 0 bases and 9 bases respectively, with 9 bases between them. In germline, CDR1 is MGHRA, CDR2 YSYEKL. The CDR3 sequence is 13 residues long. CDR3: CASSQEGEGPQHF. As DNA, the CDR3 is TGCGCCAGCAGCCAAGAGGGGGAGGGGCCCCAGCATTTT.